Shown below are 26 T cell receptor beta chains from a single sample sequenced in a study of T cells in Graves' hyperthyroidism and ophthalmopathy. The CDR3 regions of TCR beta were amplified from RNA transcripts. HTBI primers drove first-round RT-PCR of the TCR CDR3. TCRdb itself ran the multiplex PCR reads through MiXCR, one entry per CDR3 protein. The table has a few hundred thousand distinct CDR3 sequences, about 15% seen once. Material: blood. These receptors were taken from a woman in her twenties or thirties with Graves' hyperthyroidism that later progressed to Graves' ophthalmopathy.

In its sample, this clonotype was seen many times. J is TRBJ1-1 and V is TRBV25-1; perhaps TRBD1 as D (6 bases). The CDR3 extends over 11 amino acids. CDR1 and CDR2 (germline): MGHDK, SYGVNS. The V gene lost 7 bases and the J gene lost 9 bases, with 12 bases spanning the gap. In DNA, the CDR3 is TGTGCCAGCAATTTAGGACAGAAAGCTTTCTTT. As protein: CASNLGQKAFF.

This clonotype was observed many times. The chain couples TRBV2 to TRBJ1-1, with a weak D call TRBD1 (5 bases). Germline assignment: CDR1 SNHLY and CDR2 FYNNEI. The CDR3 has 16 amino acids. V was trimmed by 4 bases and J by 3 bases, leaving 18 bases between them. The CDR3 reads CASSAPWTSLYTEAFF. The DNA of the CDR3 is TGTGCCAGCAGTGCGCCGTGGACATCACTTTACACTGAAGCTTTCTTT.

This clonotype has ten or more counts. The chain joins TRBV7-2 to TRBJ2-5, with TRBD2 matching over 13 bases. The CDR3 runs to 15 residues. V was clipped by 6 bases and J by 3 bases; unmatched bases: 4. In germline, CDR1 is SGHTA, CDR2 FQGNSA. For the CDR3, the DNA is TGTGCCAGCAGTTCTACTAGCGGGAGGGAAGAGACCCAGTACTTC. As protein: CASSSTSGREETQYF. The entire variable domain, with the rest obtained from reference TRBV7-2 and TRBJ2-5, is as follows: GAGVSQSPSNKVTEKGKDVELRCDPISGHTALYWYRQSLGQGLEFLIYFQGNSAPDKSGLPSDRFSAERTGGSVSTLTIQRTQQEDSAVYLCASSSTSGREETQYFGPGTRLLVL.

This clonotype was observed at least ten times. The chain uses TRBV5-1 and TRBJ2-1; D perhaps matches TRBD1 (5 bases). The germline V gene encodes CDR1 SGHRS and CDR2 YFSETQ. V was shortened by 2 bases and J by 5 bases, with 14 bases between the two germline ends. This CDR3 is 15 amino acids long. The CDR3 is CASSFLQKGHNEQFF. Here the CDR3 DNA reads TGCGCCAGCAGCTTTCTGCAGAAGGGGCACAATGAGCAGTTCTTC.

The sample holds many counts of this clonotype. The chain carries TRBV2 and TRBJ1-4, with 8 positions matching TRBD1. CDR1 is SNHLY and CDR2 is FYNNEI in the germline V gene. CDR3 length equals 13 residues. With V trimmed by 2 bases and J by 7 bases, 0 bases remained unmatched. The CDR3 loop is CASSEQGAEKLFF. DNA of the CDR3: TGTGCCAGCAGTGAACAGGGGGCTGAAAAACTGTTTTTT.

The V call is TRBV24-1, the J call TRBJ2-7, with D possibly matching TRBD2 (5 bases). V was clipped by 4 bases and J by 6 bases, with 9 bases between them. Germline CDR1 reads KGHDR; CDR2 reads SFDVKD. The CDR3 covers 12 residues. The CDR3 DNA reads TGTGCCACCAGTGAGGGCGGGTTCGAGCAGTACTTC. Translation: CATSEGGFEQYF.

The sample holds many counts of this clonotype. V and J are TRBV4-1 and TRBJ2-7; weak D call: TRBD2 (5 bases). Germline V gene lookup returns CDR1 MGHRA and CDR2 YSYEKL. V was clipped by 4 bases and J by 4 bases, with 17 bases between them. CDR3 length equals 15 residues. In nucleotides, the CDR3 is TGCGCCAGCAGCCCTGTACTAGTAACTACGTACGAGCAGTACTTC. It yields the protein CASSPVLVTTYEQYF.

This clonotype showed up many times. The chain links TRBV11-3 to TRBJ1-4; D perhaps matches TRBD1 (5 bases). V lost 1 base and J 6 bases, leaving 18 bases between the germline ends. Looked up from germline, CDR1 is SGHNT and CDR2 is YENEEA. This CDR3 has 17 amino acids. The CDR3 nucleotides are TGTGCCAGCAGCTTAGCATCGGTGGACACCAGAGATGAAAAACTGTTTTTT. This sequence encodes CASSLASVDTRDEKLFF.

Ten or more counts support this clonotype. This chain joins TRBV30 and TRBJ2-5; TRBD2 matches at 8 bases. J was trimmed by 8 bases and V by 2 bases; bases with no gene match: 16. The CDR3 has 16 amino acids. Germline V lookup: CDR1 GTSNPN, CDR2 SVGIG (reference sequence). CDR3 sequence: CAWSPYRAGGRNTQYF. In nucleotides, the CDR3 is TGTGCCTGGAGTCCTTATAGGGCGGGAGGACGCAATACCCAGTACTTC.

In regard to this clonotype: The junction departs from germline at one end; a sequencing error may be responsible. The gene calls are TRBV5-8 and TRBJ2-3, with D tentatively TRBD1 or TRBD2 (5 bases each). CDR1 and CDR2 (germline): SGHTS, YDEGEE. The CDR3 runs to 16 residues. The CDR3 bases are TGTGCCAGCAGTTTGGAAGTCGGGGCTAGCACAGATACGCAGTATTTT. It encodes CASSLEVGASTDTQYF.

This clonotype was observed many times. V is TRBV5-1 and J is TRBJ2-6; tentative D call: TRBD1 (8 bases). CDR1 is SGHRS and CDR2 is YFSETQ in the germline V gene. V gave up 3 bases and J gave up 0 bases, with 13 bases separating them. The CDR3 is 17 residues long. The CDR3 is CASSSDREGSGANVLTF. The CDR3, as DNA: TGCGCCAGCAGCTCGGACAGGGAGGGCTCTGGGGCCAACGTCCTGACTTTC.

The CDR3 loop is CASSLTGRRYNEQFF. In nucleotides, the CDR3 is TGCGCCAGCAGCCTCACCGGGAGGAGGTACAATGAGCAGTTCTTC. The chain links TRBV5-1 to TRBJ2-1, with 7 bases lining up with TRBD2. Germline CDR1 reads SGHRS; CDR2 reads YFSETQ. V lost 4 bases to trimming and J lost 4 bases; unmatched junction nucleotides: 8. This CDR3 is built from 15 residues. The full variable domain, completed using reference TRBV5-1 and TRBJ2-1, is KAGVTQTPRYLIKTRGQQVTLSCSPISGHRSVSWYQQTPGQGLQFLFEYFSETQRNKGNFPGRFSGRQFSNSRSEMNVSTLELGDSALYLCASSLTGRRYNEQFFGPGTRLTVL.

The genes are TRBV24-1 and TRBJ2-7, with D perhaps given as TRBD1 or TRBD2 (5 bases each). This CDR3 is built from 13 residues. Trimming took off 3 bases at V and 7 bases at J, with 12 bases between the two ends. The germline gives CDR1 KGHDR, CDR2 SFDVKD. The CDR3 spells CATSDGPGTEQYF. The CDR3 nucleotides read TGTGCCACCAGTGATGGCCCGGGGACGGAGCAGTACTTC.

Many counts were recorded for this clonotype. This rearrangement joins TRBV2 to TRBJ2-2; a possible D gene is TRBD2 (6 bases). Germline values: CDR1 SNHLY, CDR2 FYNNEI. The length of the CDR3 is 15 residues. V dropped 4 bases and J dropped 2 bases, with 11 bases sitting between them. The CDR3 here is CASSVGGINTGELFF. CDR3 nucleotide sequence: TGTGCCAGCAGTGTTGGCGGGATTAACACCGGGGAGCTGTTTTTT.

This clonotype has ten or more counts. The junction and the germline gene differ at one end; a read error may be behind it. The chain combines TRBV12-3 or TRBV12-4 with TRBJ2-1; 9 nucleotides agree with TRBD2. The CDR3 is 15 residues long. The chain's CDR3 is CASSIAGVSYNEQFF. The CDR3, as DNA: TGTGCCAGCAGTATAGCGGGAGTATCCTACAATGAGCAGTTCTTC.

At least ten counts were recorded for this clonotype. The CDR3 sequence: CASSSLQGFYEQYF. CDR3 DNA: TGTGCCAGCAGTTCCTTACAGGGCTTCTACGAGCAGTACTTC. The rearrangement links TRBV27 to TRBJ2-7; a weak D match, TRBD1 (6 bases). Germline V gives CDR1 MNHEY, CDR2 SMNVEV (reference sequence). The CDR3 loop spans 14 amino acids. Between the trimmed V and J ends, which lost 4 bases and 3 bases, there was a span of 13 bases.

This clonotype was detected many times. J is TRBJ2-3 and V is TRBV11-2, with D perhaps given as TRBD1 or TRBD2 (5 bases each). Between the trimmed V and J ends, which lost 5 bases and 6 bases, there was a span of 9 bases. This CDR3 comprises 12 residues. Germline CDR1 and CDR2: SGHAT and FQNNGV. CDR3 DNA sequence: TGTGCCAGCAGCGAGGGGTTTGATACGCAGTATTTT. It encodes CASSEGFDTQYF.

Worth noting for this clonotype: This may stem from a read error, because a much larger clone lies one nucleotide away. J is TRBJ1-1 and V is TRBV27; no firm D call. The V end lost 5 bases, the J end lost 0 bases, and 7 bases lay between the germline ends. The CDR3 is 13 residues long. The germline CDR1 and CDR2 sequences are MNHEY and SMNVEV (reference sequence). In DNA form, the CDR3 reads TGTGCCAGCAGTCTGATCATGAACACTGAAGCTTTCTTT. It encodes CASSLIMNTEAFF.

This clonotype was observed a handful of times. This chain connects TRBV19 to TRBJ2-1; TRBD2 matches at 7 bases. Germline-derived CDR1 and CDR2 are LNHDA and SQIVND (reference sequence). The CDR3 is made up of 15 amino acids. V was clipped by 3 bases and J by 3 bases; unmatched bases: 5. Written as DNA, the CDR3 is TGTGCCAGTAGTATCCTAGCGGATAACTACAATGAGCAGTTCTTC. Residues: CASSILADNYNEQFF.

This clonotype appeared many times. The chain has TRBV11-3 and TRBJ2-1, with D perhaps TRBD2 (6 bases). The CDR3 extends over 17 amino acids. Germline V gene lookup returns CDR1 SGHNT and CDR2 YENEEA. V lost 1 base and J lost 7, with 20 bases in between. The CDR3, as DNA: TGTGCCAGCAGCTTAGCTTTGGTCGGAGGGGCCCCAAATGAGCAGTTCTTC. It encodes CASSLALVGGAPNEQFF. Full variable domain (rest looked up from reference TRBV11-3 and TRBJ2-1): EAGVVQSPRYKIIEKKQPVAFWCNPISGHNTLYWYLQNLGQGPELLIRYENEEAVDDSQLPKDRFSAERLKGVDSTLKIQPAELGDSAVYLCASSLALVGGAPNEQFFGPGTRLTVL.

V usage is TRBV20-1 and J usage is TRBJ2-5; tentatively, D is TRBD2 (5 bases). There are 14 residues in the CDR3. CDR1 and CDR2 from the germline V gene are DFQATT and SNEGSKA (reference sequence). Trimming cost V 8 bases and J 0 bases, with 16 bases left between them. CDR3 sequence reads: CSPRSNGNQETQYF. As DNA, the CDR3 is TGCAGTCCACGGAGTAACGGGAACCAAGAGACCCAGTACTTC.

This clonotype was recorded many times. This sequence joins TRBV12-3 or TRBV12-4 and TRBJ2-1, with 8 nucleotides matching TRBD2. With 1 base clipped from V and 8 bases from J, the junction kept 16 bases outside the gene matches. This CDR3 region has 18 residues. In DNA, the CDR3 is TGTGCCAGCAGTTTAGATATGGGAAGGGGACTAGTAGGGGATGAGCAGTTCTTC. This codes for CASSLDMGRGLVGDEQFF.

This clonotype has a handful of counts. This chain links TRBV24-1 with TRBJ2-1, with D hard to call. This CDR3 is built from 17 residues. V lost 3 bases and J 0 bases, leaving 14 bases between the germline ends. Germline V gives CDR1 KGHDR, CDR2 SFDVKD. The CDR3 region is CATSDTQSLSSYNEQFF. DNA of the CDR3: TGTGCCACCAGTGATACCCAATCTCTGAGCTCCTACAATGAGCAGTTCTTC.

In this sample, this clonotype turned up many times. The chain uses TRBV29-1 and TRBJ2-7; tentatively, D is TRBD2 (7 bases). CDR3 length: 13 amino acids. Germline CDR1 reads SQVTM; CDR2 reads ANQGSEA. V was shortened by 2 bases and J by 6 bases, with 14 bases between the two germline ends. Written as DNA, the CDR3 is TGCAGCGTTGAACGGGGGGCTTCGGGCGAGCAGTACTTC. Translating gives CSVERGASGEQYF.

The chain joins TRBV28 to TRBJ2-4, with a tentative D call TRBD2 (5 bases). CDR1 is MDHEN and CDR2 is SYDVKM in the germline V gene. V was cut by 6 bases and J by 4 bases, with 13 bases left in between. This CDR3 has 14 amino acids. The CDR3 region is CASSPQRQKNIQYF. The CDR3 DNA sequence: TGTGCCAGCAGCCCCCAGCGGCAGAAAAACATTCAGTACTTC.

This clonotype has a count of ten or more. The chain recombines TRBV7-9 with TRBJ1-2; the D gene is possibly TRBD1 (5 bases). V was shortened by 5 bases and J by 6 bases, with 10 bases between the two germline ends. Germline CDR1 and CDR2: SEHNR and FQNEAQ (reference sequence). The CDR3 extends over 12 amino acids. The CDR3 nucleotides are TGTGCCAGCAGCGAACCGACAGATGGCTACACCTTC. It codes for CASSEPTDGYTF.